One sample yielded the 29 T cell receptor beta chains listed below, sequenced in a study of technical replicates of blood from a handful of donors. The table came from immunoSEQ multiplex PCR; TCRdb's copy has only in-frame clones and leaves some out. The repertoire includes 50,000 to 70,000 clones, 65% to 90% of them detected once, and roughly 5.1% sits in the top ten. The sequenced material came from PBMCs. The origin of the receptors is a human donor in good health. Some clones in this sample may be carry-over from other donors' samples.

The chain has TRBV7-3 and TRBJ2-2, with 7 bases fitting TRBD1. Germline V CDR1 and CDR2: SGHTA, FQGTGA. This CDR3 comprises 15 residues. Germline trimming cut 6 bases from V and 5 bases from J; bases unmatched to any gene: 9. CDR3 nucleotide sequence: TGTGCCAGCAGACCAAAAGGGGGCGGAACCGGGGAGCTGTTTTTT. Its translation is CASRPKGGGTGELFF.

The chain recombines TRBV2 with TRBJ2-7, with D possibly matching TRBD1 (5 bases). The V and J ends lost 2 bases and 3 bases respectively, with 11 bases between them. The CDR3 covers 14 residues. Germline V lookup: CDR1 SNHLY, CDR2 FYNNEI. The CDR3 DNA reads TGTGCCAGCAGTGAACAGGGTTCTTACTACGAGCAGTACTTC. Translated: CASSEQGSYYEQYF.

J is TRBJ1-6 and V is TRBV10-1; no clear D gene. This CDR3 comprises 14 residues. CDR1 and CDR2 from the germline V gene are WNHNN and SYGVQD (reference sequence). The V end was cut by 4 bases, the J end by 6 bases, with 10 bases between. CDR3 nucleotide sequence: TGCGCCAGCAGTGGGACGGGATCTAATTCACCCCTCCACTTT. Protein product: CASSGTGSNSPLHF.

CDR3 residues: CAWSPEWRHPGYEQYF. The CDR3 nucleotides read TGTGCCTGGAGCCCCGAGTGGCGCCATCCGGGTTACGAGCAGTACTTC. The chain combines TRBV30 with TRBJ2-7; D is uncertain. Between the trimmed V and J ends, which lost 3 bases and 4 bases, there was a span of 22 bases. The CDR3 length is 16 residues. Germline V gives CDR1 GTSNPN, CDR2 SVGIG (reference sequence). The complete variable domain, with remaining parts taken from reference TRBV30 and TRBJ2-7, reads SQTIHQWPATLVQPVGSPLSLECTVEGTSNPNLYWYRQAAGRGLQLLFYSVGIGQISSEVPQNLSASRPQDRQFILSSKKLLLSDSGFYLCAWSPEWRHPGYEQYFGPGTRLTVT.

This clone showed up just once. The J gene is TRBJ1-2, the V gene TRBV18; 7 positions match TRBD1. The CDR3 totals 14 residues. Germline V gene sequence: CDR1 KGHSH, CDR2 LQKENI. With V trimmed by 3 bases and J by 4 bases, 5 bases remained unmatched. The CDR3 sequence is CASSPARDSYGYTF. The CDR3 bases are TGTGCCAGCTCACCGGCTCGGGACAGCTATGGCTACACCTTC.

This clone was picked up a small number of times. The gene calls are TRBV7-2 and TRBJ1-5, with no clear D. The V gene's germline CDR1 is SGHTA and CDR2 FQGNSA. V lost 1 base to trimming and J lost 0 bases, with 10 bases between them. The CDR3 consists of 16 residues. CDR3: CASSLGSVYSNQPQHF. DNA for the CDR3: TGTGCCAGCAGCTTAGGTTCCGTTTATAGCAATCAGCCCCAGCATTTT.

This clone was recorded many times. The V gene is TRBV14, the J gene TRBJ1-2; D unresolved. The germline V and J ends were trimmed by 1 base and 5 bases, with 14 bases remaining between them. Germline V gene data show CDR1 as SGHDN and CDR2 as FVKESK. The CDR3 length is 15 residues. The CDR3 region is CASSQGFGVRYGYTF. The CDR3 DNA sequence: TGTGCCAGCAGCCAAGGGTTCGGGGTCCGGTATGGCTACACCTTC.

The gene calls are TRBV13 and TRBJ2-7; weak D call: TRBD1 (6 bases). Germline V gene sequence: CDR1 PRHDT, CDR2 FYEKMQ (reference sequence). The CDR3 runs to 14 residues. The germline V and J ends were trimmed by 5 bases and 1 base, with 12 bases remaining between them. CDR3: CASSLRDTSYEQYF. For the CDR3, the DNA is TGTGCCAGCAGCCTCCGGGACACGTCCTACGAGCAGTACTTC. Looking up the rest from reference TRBV13 and TRBJ2-7 gives the full variable domain: AAGVIQSPRHLIKEKRETATLKCYPIPRHDTVYWYQQGPGQDPQFLISFYEKMQSDKGSIPDRFSAQQFSDYHSELNMSSLELGDSALYFCASSLRDTSYEQYFGPGTRLTVT.

The rearrangement uses TRBV6-5 and TRBJ1-2, with D maybe TRBD1 (5 bases). Germline CDR1 MNHEY, CDR2 SVGAGI. The length of the CDR3 is 14 residues. V was cut by 2 bases and J by 0 bases, with 7 bases left in between. Written as DNA, the CDR3 is TGTGCCAGCAGTTACGACAGTTCTAACTATGGCTACACCTTC. Protein sequence: CASSYDSSNYGYTF.

The table lists this clone with a count of one. V gene TRBV4-3 combines with J gene TRBJ2-7, with 8 bases aligning to TRBD2. V shed 0 bases and J 0 bases; nucleotides not matched to a gene: 4. There are 16 residues in the CDR3. The germline V gene encodes CDR1 LGHNA and CDR2 YSLEER. In DNA form, the CDR3 reads TGCGCCAGCAGCCAAGATTATAGCGGGGTCTCCTACGAGCAGTACTTC. This translates into CASSQDYSGVSYEQYF.

This chain uses TRBV7-9 with TRBJ1-1; 7 bases are shared with TRBD1. In germline, CDR1 is SEHNR, CDR2 FQNEAQ (reference sequence). The CDR3 is made up of 15 amino acids. The junction had 9 bases not matched to a gene; V was cut back by 5 bases and J by 3 bases. In DNA form, the CDR3 reads TGTGCCAGCAGCCCAAGAGACAGGGCGGACACTGAAGCTTTCTTT. Translating it yields CASSPRDRADTEAFF.

The chain combines TRBV7-9 with TRBJ2-1, with a tentative D call TRBD1 (5 bases). Germline CDR1 is SEHNR and CDR2 is FQNEAQ (reference sequence). V lost 11 bases to trimming and J lost 4 bases, with 18 bases between them. The CDR3 is 14 residues long. Written as DNA, the CDR3 is TGTGCCCGACCAGGGCCAGGGTCTTACAATGAGCAGTTCTTC. It is translated as CARPGPGSYNEQFF.

The chain combines TRBV5-1 with TRBJ1-1, with D tentatively TRBD1 (6 bases). Germline CDR1 is SGHRS and CDR2 is YFSETQ. This CDR3 has 15 residues. Trimming shortened V by 6 bases and J by 1 base, and 16 bases separated the two germline ends. CDR3 nucleotide sequence: TGCGCCAGCAATCCCACCCCGGGACAGAACACTGAAGCTTTCTTT. Its translation is CASNPTPGQNTEAFF.

The chain carries TRBV11-3 and TRBJ2-3; D possibly corresponds to TRBD1 (6 bases). With 5 bases removed from V and 2 bases from J, the gap between germline ends came to 14 bases. The V gene's germline CDR1 is SGHNT and CDR2 YENEEA. The CDR3 runs 15 residues. The CDR3 DNA is TGTGCCAGCAGCCGCGGACAGATATCCACAGATACGCAGTATTTT. Encoded protein: CASSRGQISTDTQYF.

V is TRBV4-2 and J is TRBJ2-5; D is perhaps TRBD2 (5 bases). Germline V gene data show CDR1 as LGHNA and CDR2 as YNFKEQ. The CDR3 contains 17 residues. V gave up 4 bases and J gave up 3 bases, with 21 bases separating them. This CDR3 reads CASSLSLGVDGEETQYF. In nucleotides, the CDR3 is TGTGCCAGCAGCCTAAGTCTCGGCGTCGACGGGGAAGAGACCCAGTACTTC.

This clone was recorded a few times. The chain has TRBV6-5 and TRBJ2-1; possibly TRBD2 for D (5 bases). The CDR3 sequence is 15 residues long. Germline-derived CDR1 and CDR2 are MNHEY and SVGAGI. Trimming took off 6 bases at V and 4 bases at J, with 16 bases between the two ends. The CDR3 spells CASRLTDGKYNEQFF. The CDR3 bases are TGTGCCAGCAGACTGACTGACGGGAAATACAATGAGCAGTTCTTC.

V gene TRBV5-1 combines with J gene TRBJ1-1, with 7 bases lining up with TRBD1. Per germline, CDR1 SGHRS and CDR2 YFSETQ. The V segment lost 4 bases and the J segment 3 bases; nucleotides outside the gene matches: 6. CDR3 length equals 14 residues. The CDR3 DNA reads TGCGCCAGCAGCAAAGCAGGGGGATACACTGAAGCTTTCTTT. This sequence encodes CASSKAGGYTEAFF. Using reference TRBV5-1 and TRBJ1-1 for the parts outside the CDR3, the full variable domain is KAGVTQTPRYLIKTRGQQVTLSCSPISGHRSVSWYQQTPGQGLQFLFEYFSETQRNKGNFPGRFSGRQFSNSRSEMNVSTLELGDSALYLCASSKAGGYTEAFFGQGTRLTVV.

The chain links TRBV19 to TRBJ1-5; TRBD1 matches 10 bases. V lost 3 bases to trimming and J lost 2 bases; unmatched junction nucleotides: 4. The CDR3 spans 16 residues. Germline lookup yields CDR1 LNHDA and CDR2 SQIVND (reference sequence). The CDR3 region is CASSMKGQGGNQPQHF. CDR3 in DNA: TGTGCCAGTAGTATGAAAGGACAGGGGGGCAATCAGCCCCAGCATTTT.

This chain uses TRBV12-1 with TRBJ2-6; the table's D call, TRBD1, was not checked against the DNA. TRBV12-1 is tagged as a pseudogene. There are 24 residues in the CDR3. CDR3 region: CGSSSFEVSYNTGGCSGGTNVLTF. The CDR3 coding sequence is TGTGGGAGCAGCAGCTTTGAGGTCAGTTATAATACAGGGGGCTGCTCTGGGGGGACCAACGTCCTGACTTTC.

This chain uses TRBV14 with TRBJ2-7, with D perhaps matching TRBD1 (6 bases). Germline CDR1 is SGHDN and CDR2 is FVKESK. V was shortened by 1 base and J by 0 bases, with 16 bases between the two germline ends. The CDR3 has 17 residues. CDR3 loop: CASSQGVLRGGSYEQYF. In DNA, the CDR3 is TGTGCCAGCAGCCAAGGAGTCCTTAGAGGGGGCTCCTACGAGCAGTACTTC.

This rearrangement joins TRBV7-8 to TRBJ1-2; TRBD1 is a possible D gene (6 bases). This CDR3 contains 12 residues. Germline lookup yields CDR1 SGHVS and CDR2 FQNEAQ. Trimming pared 5 bases from V and 5 bases from J, leaving 9 bases between. The CDR3 sequence: CASSQQGYGYTF. The CDR3, as DNA: TGTGCCAGCAGCCAGCAGGGGTATGGCTACACCTTC.

This chain uses TRBV2 with TRBJ2-3, with a tentative D call TRBD2 (5 bases). Germline lookup yields CDR1 SNHLY and CDR2 FYNNEI. This CDR3 contains 14 residues. Trimming cost V 6 bases and J 0 bases, with 10 bases left between them. The CDR3 is CASRRTPSTDTQYF. The CDR3, as DNA: TGTGCCAGCAGAAGGACTCCTAGCACAGATACGCAGTATTTT.

This sequence joins TRBV5-6 and TRBJ2-1, with 10 bases fitting TRBD1. V dropped 6 bases and J dropped 6; count of bases not matched to a gene: 12. From germline, CDR1 is SGHDT and CDR2 YYEEEE. The CDR3 is 16 amino acids. In DNA form, the CDR3 reads TGTGCCAGCACCCCAGTCGGGACAGGGGCGATCAATGAGCAGTTCTTC. Translating it yields CASTPVGTGAINEQFF.

V gene TRBV12-5 combines with J gene TRBJ2-3, with 7 bases lining up with TRBD1. The CDR3 totals 17 residues. V was pared by 4 bases and J by 1 base, with 11 bases of the junction left unmatched. CDR1 and CDR2 (germline): LGHNT, FRNRAP. DNA for the CDR3: TGTGCTAGTGGTTCGGCCGGGACAGCTGGAGGCACAGATACGCAGTATTTT. It specifies CASGSAGTAGGTDTQYF.

The rearrangement joins TRBV11-3 to TRBJ2-3; 10 bases are shared with TRBD2. This CDR3 is 16 amino acids long. With 4 bases clipped from V and 2 bases from J, the junction kept 6 bases outside the gene matches. Per germline, CDR1 SGHNT and CDR2 YENEEA. The CDR3, as DNA: TGTGCCAGCAGCTGCCGGACTAGCGGATACACAGATACGCAGTATTTT. Encoded protein: CASSCRTSGYTDTQYF.

The chain carries TRBV7-9 and TRBJ2-1, with a tentative D call TRBD2 (6 bases). The V gene lost 3 bases and the J gene lost 1 base, with 16 bases spanning the gap. This CDR3 has 17 amino acids. CDR1 is SEHNR and CDR2 is FQNEAQ in the germline V gene (reference sequence). The CDR3 DNA is TGTGCCAGCAGCTTTTTTTTAGGTGGGGGGTCCTACAATGAGCAGTTCTTC. Its translation is CASSFFLGGGSYNEQFF. Full variable domain (missing parts from reference TRBV7-9 and TRBJ2-1): DTGVSQNPRHKITKRGQNVTFRCDPISEHNRLYWYRQTLGQGPEFLTYFQNEAQLEKSRLLSDRFSAERPKGSFSTLEIQRTEQGDSAMYLCASSFFLGGGSYNEQFFGPGTRLTVL.

The V call is TRBV18, the J call TRBJ2-2, with no clear D. This CDR3 spans 14 amino acids. The V end was cut by 3 bases, the J end by 2 bases, with 7 bases between. From germline, CDR1 is KGHSH and CDR2 LQKENI. CDR3 sequence: CASSPAANTGELFF. Written as DNA, the CDR3 is TGTGCCAGCTCACCGGCGGCAAACACCGGGGAGCTGTTTTTT. Full variable domain (outside the CDR3, taken from reference TRBV18 and TRBJ2-2): NAGVMQNPRHLVRRRGQEARLRCSPMKGHSHVYWYRQLPEEGLKFMVYLQKENIIDESGMPKERFSAEFPKEGPSILRIQQVVRGDSAAYFCASSPAANTGELFFGEGSRLTVL.

This clone has more than one count but fewer than ten. The V gene is TRBV6-6, the J gene TRBJ1-5; D is unclear. Trimming pared 2 bases from V and 6 bases from J, leaving 11 bases between. The CDR3 extends over 14 amino acids. CDR1 and CDR2 from the germline V gene are MNHNY and SVGAGI (reference sequence). The CDR3 spells CASSYAGLGQPQHF. CDR3 nucleotide sequence: TGTGCCAGCAGTTACGCGGGGTTAGGTCAGCCCCAGCATTTT.

The chain has TRBV5-4 and TRBJ1-3; tentatively, D is TRBD1 (5 bases). The ends were cut back, 4 bases at V and 1 base at J, with 12 bases in the middle. In germline, CDR1 is SGHNT, CDR2 YYREEE (reference sequence). The CDR3 has 15 amino acids. In DNA, the CDR3 is TGTGCCAGCAGCCCTGGTTCAGGGTCTGGAAACACCATATATTTT. Amino acids: CASSPGSGSGNTIYF.